Detailed here is one T cell receptor beta chain. The data were taken from a study of blood T cell repertoires in COVID-19. Study-level information: The United States, Italy and Spain were the sources of the acute and convalescent COVID-19 samples. The analysed material was cDNA or gDNA that came from T cells, B-cell-depleted T cells, or PBMCs.

Original handling: Using reference gene primer amplification, nucleated cell counts were estimated. Some clones are missing from TCRdb's copy, which holds only in-frame ones; the method was immunoSEQ multiplex PCR. The V and J calls and the clone size are those of that table, but D and trimming were determined from the DNA. The sample shows around 290,000 clones, around 87% of them seen only once. Germline loops: CDR1 SGHTA, CDR2 FQGTGA. There are 19 residues in the CDR3. With 3 bases clipped from V and 6 bases from J, the junction kept 18 bases outside the gene matches. The gene calls are TRBV7-3 and TRBJ2-2; 8 nucleotides agree with TRBD1. The sequencing sample was made of peripheral blood. This clonotype originated in a woman in her forties or fifties who had recovered from COVID-19. The CDR3 DNA reads TGTGCCAGCAGCTTCCGATCCAGGGGGCTTCTACCCAACCCCGGGGAGCTGTTTTTT. It translates to CASSFRSRGLLPNPGELFF.